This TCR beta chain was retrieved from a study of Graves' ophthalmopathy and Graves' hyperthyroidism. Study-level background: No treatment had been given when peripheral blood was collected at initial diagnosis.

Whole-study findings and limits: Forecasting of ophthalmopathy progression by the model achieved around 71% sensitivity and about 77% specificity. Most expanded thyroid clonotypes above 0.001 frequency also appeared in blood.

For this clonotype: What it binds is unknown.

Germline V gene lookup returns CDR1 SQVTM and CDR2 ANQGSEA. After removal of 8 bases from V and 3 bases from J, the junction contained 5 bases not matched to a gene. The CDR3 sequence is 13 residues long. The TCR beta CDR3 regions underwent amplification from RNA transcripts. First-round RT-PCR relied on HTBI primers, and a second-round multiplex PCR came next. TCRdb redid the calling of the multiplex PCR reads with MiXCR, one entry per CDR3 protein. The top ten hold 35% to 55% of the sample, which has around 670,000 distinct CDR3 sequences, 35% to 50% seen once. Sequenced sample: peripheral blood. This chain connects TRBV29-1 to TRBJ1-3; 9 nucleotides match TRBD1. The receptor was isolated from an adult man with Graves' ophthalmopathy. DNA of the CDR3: TGCAGCATAGGGACAGGGAATGGAAACACCATATATTTT. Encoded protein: CSIGTGNGNTIYF.